The T cell receptor beta chain described here comes from a study of blood T cell repertoires in COVID-19. Study overall: Samples came from the United States, Italy and Spain, spanning acute and convalescent COVID-19. T cells, B-cell-depleted T cells, or PBMCs supplied cDNA or gDNA.

How the authors handled the data: Reference gene primer amplification yielded estimated nucleated cell counts. Assay: immunoSEQ multiplex PCR; the TCRdb copy retains only in-frame clones and omits some. V and J calls and clone size are as listed in that table; D and trimming were resolved from the DNA. The sample has about 120,000 clones, 80% to 90% seen once. V lost 3 bases to trimming and J lost 5 bases; unmatched junction nucleotides: 6. Germline CDR1 KGHSH, CDR2 LQKENI. CDR3 length: 15 residues. Sequenced: peripheral blood. This chain connects TRBV18 to TRBJ2-7; 11 bases agree with TRBD1. The receptor's source is a woman aged 70-85 years with acute or convalescent COVID-19. The CDR3 coding sequence is TGTGCCAGCTCACCCAGGACAGGGGGCCCGGACGAGCAGTACTTC. Translated, it gives CASSPRTGGPDEQYF.